This TCR beta chain is from a study of blood T cell repertoires in COVID-19. In the study overall: The study drew acute and convalescent COVID-19 samples from the United States, Italy and Spain. PBMCs, B-cell-depleted T cells, or T cells were the source of the cDNA or gDNA that made up the material.

In the authors' methods: Using reference gene primer amplification, nucleated cell counts were estimated. Sequencing was performed with immunoSEQ multiplex PCR; in TCRdb, only in-frame clones are kept and a portion is missing. V and J calls and clone size are those listed in that table; D and trimming were worked out from the DNA. This table holds about 350,000 clones, over 85% found once. Seattle researchers signed up patients amid active infection and tracked them longitudinally. The CDR3 has 13 amino acids. V was pared by 4 bases and J by 7 bases, with 8 bases between. The germline CDR1 and CDR2 sequences are SNHLY and FYNNEI.

The rearrangement uses TRBV2 and TRBJ1-6, with no clear D. The material sequenced was peripheral blood. This TCR was sampled from a woman aged 55-70 years with COVID-19, enrolled during active disease. The CDR3 is CASSGIGNSPLHF. The CDR3 DNA sequence: TGTGCCAGCAGTGGGATCGGGAATTCACCCCTCCACTTT.